This entry features one TCR beta chain sequence. Its antigen is unknown. Alloreactive TCRbeta sequences came from sequencing proliferating CFSE-low cells in the MLR. The length of the CDR3 is 13 residues. The ends lost 6 bases at V and 7 bases at J; junction bases unmatched: 4. CDR1 is SGHAT and CDR2 is FQNNGV in the germline V gene. Profiled with immunoSEQ multiplex PCR; TCRdb holds only in-frame clones, not every one. The sample records approximately 5,100 clones, around 30% being singletons. These data come from a study of T cell clones after liver transplantation. Study at large: Immunosuppression withdrawal was tried within 2 years after liver transplantation in this trial.

The sample taken for sequencing was CD4+ T cells from cultured PBMCs. This clonotype was sampled from a human patient who received a liver transplant. Some T cells may have come from the graft donor. J is TRBJ1-5 and V is TRBV11-2; TRBD1 matches 9 bases. CDR3 in amino acids: CASRQTGGQPQHF. CDR3 in DNA: TGTGCCAGCAGACAGACAGGGGGACAGCCCCAGCATTTT.